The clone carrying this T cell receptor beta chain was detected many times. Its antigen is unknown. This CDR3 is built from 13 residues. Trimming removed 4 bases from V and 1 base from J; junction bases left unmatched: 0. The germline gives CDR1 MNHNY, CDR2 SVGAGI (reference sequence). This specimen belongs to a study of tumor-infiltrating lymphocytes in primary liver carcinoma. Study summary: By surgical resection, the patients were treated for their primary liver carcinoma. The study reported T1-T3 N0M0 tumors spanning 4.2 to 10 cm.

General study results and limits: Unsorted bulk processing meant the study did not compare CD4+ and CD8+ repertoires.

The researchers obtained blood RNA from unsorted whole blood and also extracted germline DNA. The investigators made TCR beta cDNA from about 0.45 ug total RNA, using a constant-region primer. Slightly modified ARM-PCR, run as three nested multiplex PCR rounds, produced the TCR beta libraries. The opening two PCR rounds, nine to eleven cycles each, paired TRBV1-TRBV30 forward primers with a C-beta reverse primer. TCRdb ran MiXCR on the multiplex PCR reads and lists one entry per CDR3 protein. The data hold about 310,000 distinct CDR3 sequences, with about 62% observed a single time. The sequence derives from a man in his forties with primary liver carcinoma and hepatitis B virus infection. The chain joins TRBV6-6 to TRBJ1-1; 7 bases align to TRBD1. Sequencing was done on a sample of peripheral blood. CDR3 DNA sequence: TGTGCCAGCAGTTCAGGGGGGAACACTGAAGCTTTCTTT. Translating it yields CASSSGGNTEAFF.